The rows below give T cell receptor beta chains drawn from one sample of a study of cytomegalovirus exposure and HLA in healthy donors. Sequenced by immunoSEQ multiplex PCR; TCRdb stores in-frame clones only, minus some. The data contain 150,000 to 200,000 clones, around 79% of them singletons. Sequencing was performed on PBMCs. These receptors originate from a woman aged 45-59 years in good health and CMV-seronegative. Both conserved end residues are part of each CDR3. Fields, in order: V gene, CDR3 protein.

V: TRBV7-8; CDR3: CASSWGQQGARQTQYF
V: TRBV14; CDR3: CASSTRTGFNTEAFF
V: TRBV27; CDR3: CASSFRKDRVYEQYF
V: TRBV28; CDR3: CASSPSGQGFYGYTF
V: TRBV15; CDR3: CATSKQGITEAFF
V: TRBV11-2; CDR3: CASSLPGQGADGYTF
V: TRBV29-1; CDR3: CSVGGGWGREQYF
V: TRBV5-4; CDR3: CASSIGTPPYEQYF
V: TRBV6-4; CDR3: CASRGQATMNTEAFF
V: TRBV9; CDR3: CASSVAPLQGSVGYTF
V: TRBV9; CDR3: CASSVGIASGSMSYEQYF
V: TRBV29-1; CDR3: CSVASTSQHEQYF
V: TRBV10-3; CDR3: CAIRAVGQLNTEAFF
V: TRBV6-5; CDR3: CASRVVDSLYEQYF
V: TRBV5-1; CDR3: CASSSGGTGGAETQYF
V: TRBV7-2; CDR3: CASSLTDTQYF
V: TRBV28; CDR3: CASTTIPESYEQYF
V: TRBV7-2; CDR3: CASSRRTGPGELFF
V: TRBV7-6; CDR3: CASSFRTGFDEQYF
V: TRBV7-2; CDR3: CASSLKGTHISETQYF
V: TRBV9; CDR3: CASSPLPVYNSPLHF
V: TRBV7-8; CDR3: CASSPRTGVFGETQYF
V: TRBV6-5; CDR3: CASSFYSRISEAFF
V: TRBV19; CDR3: CASSIDRDIAYNEQFF
V: TRBV7-2; CDR3: CASSLVSTSGGEQFF
V: TRBV5-1; CDR3: CASSLTAGNEKLFF
V: TRBV27; CDR3: CASSFIYRGFYEQYF
V: TRBV6-1; CDR3: CASSDWTTVPNQPQHF
V: TRBV29-1; CDR3: CSVEVTGAYEQYF
V: TRBV6-1; CDR3: CASSEGPTSSYEQYF
V: TRBV2; CDR3: CASSIQSSYEQYF
V: TRBV18; CDR3: CASSMDRTNYGYTF
V: TRBV6-6; CDR3: CASSYSASVNQPQHF
V: TRBV5-4; CDR3: CASSVSADTEAFF
V: TRBV7-9; CDR3: CASSLGRGADTQYF
V: TRBV28; CDR3: CASSPPGTAYEQYF
V: TRBV9; CDR3: CASMGEPLAQGTQYF
V: TRBV5-1; CDR3: CASSLYPGTVNEKLFF
V: TRBV19; CDR3: CASSPGGQGGNQPQHF
V: TRBV27; CDR3: CASSLSGGREQPQHF
V: TRBV6-1; CDR3: CAIALGAGETQYF
V: TRBV19; CDR3: CASSLRSANQPQHF
V: TRBV18; CDR3: CASSRNSDRFGETQYF
V: TRBV28; CDR3: CASSATWTSLESFATGELFF
V: TRBV7-2; CDR3: CASSLEAPGLGNVNEQFF
V: TRBV20-1; CDR3: CSASQGAEAFF
V: TRBV5-4; CDR3: CASSLAGTGGELNGYTF
V: TRBV7-9; CDR3: CSSSNRDEQYF
V: TRBV7-2; CDR3: CASSLVAREKLFF
V: TRBV6-5; CDR3: CASSQIGQINQPQHF
V: TRBV19; CDR3: CASSIGDRVNSPLHF
V: TRBV5-8; CDR3: CASSFVPYNQPQHF
V: TRBV6-6; CDR3: CASSSAQGANEKLFF
V: TRBV4-3; CDR3: CASSQGLAVLTDTQYF
V: TRBV7-9; CDR3: CSSSFPGTSGIHEQFF
V: TRBV5-1; CDR3: CASGPGTGLNTEAFF
V: TRBV4-1; CDR3: CASSHGTGWGTEAFF
V: TRBV15; CDR3: CATSRGTSGLEETQYF